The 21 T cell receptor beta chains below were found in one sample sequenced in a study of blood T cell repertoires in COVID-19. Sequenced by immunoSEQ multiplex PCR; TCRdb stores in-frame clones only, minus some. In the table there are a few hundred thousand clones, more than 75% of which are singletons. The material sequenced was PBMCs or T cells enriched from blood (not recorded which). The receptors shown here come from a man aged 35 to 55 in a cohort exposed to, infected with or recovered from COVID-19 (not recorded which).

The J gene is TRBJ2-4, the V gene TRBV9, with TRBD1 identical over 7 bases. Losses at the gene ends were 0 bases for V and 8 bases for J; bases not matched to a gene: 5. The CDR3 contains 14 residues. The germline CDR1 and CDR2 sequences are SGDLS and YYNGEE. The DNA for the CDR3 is TGTGCCAGCAGCGTAGAAGCAGGGGGAGACATTCAGTACTTC. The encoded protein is CASSVEAGGDIQYF.

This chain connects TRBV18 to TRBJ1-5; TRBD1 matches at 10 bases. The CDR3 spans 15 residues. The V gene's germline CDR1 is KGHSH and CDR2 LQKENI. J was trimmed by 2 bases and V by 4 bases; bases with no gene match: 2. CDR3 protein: CASSRQGAGNQPQHF. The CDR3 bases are TGTGCCAGCTCACGACAGGGGGCTGGCAATCAGCCCCAGCATTTT.

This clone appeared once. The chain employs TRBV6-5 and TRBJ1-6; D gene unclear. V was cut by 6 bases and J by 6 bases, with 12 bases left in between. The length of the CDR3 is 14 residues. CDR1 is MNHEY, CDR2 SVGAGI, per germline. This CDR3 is CASRREWVNSPLHF. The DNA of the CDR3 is TGTGCCAGCAGGAGGGAATGGGTTAATTCACCCCTCCACTTT.

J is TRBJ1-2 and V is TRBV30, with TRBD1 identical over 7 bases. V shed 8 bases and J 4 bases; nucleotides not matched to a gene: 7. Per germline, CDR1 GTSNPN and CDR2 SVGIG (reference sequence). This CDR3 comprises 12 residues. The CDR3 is CAGQGEGYGYTF. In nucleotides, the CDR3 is TGTGCCGGCCAGGGGGAAGGCTATGGCTACACCTTC.

The CDR3 DNA sequence: TGTGCCAGCAGCCAAAGAGCTGGAAACACCATATATTTT. Translated, it gives CASSQRAGNTIYF. The J gene is TRBJ1-3, the V gene TRBV11-2, with unresolved D. The CDR3 consists of 13 residues. The germline CDR1 and CDR2 sequences are SGHAT and FQNNGV. With 5 bases removed from V and 2 bases from J, the gap between germline ends came to 7 bases.

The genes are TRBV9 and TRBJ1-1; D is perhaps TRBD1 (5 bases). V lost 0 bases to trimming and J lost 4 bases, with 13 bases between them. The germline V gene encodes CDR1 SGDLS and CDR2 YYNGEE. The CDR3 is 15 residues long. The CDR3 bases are TGTGCCAGCAGCGTAGAGGCGTCAGGGATCACTGAAGCTTTCTTT. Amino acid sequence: CASSVEASGITEAFF.

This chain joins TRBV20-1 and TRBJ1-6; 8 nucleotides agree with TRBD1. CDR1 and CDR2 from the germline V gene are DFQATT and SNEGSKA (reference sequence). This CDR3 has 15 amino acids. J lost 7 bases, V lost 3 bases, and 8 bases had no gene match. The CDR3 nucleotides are TGCAGTGCTAGTCGACAGGGGTTAGGGAATTCACCCCTCCACTTT. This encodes CSASRQGLGNSPLHF.

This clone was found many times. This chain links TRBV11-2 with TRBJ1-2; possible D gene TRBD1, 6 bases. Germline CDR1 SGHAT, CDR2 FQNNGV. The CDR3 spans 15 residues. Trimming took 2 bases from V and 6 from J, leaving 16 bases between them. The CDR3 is CASSLFQQGMDGYTF. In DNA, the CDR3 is TGTGCCAGCAGCTTATTCCAACAGGGAATGGATGGCTACACCTTC.

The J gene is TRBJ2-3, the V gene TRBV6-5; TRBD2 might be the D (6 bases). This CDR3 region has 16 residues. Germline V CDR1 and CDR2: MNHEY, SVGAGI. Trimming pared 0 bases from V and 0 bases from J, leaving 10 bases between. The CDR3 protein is CASSYSYSGSTDTQYF. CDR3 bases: TGTGCCAGCAGTTACTCATACAGCGGGAGCACAGATACGCAGTATTTT.

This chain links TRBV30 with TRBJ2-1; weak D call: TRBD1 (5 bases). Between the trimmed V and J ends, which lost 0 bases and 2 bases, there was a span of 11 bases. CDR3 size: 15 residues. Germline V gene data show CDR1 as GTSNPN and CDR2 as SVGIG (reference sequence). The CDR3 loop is CAWSVEGAPYNEQFF. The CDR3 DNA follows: TGTGCCTGGAGTGTAGAAGGGGCCCCCTACAATGAGCAGTTCTTC.

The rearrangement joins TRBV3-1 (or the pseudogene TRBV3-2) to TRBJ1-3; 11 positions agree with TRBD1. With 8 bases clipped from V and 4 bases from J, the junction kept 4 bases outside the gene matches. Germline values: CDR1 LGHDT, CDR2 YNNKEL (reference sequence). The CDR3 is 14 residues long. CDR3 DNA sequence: TGTGCCAGCGCGGGACAGGGGGTAGGAAACACCATATATTTT. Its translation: CASAGQGVGNTIYF.

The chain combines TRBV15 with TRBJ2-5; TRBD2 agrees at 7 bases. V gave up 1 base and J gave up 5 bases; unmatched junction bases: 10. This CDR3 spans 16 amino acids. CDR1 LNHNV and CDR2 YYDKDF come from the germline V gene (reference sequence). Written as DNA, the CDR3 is TGTGCCACCAGCAGAGCCCCCGGCGGGAGTGCGGAGACCCAGTACTTC. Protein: CATSRAPGGSAETQYF.

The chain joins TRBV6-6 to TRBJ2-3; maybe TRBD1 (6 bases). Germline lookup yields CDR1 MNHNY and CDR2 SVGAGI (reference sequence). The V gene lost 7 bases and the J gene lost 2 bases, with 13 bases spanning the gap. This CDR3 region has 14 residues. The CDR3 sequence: CASIGTPFTDTQYF. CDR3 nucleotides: TGTGCCAGCATTGGGACACCCTTCACAGATACGCAGTATTTT.

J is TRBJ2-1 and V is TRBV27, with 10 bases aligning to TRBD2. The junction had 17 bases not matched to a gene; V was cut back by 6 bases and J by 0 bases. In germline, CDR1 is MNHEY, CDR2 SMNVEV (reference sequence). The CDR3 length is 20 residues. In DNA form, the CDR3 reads TGTGCCAGCAGCCCCCGGGCGGGACTAGCGACCCATCGCTCCTACAATGAGCAGTTCTTC. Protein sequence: CASSPRAGLATHRSYNEQFF.

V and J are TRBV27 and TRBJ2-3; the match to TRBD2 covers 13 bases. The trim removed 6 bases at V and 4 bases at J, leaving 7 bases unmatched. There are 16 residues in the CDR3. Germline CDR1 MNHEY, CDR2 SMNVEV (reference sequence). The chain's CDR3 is CASRRGTSGTADTQYF. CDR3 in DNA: TGTGCCAGCAGGCGCGGGACTAGCGGGACGGCAGATACGCAGTATTTT.

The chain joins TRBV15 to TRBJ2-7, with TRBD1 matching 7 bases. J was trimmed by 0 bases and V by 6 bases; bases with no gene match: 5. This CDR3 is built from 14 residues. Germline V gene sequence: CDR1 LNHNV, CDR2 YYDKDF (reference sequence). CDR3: CATSRDRVSYEQYF. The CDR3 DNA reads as TGTGCCACCAGTCGAGACAGGGTCTCCTACGAGCAGTACTTC.

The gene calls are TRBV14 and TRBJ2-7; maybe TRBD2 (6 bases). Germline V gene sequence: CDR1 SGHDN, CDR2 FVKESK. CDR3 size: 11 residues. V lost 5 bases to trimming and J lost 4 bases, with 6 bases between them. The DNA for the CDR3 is TGTGCCAGCAGCGGGGGGTACGAGCAGTACTTC. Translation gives CASSGGYEQYF.

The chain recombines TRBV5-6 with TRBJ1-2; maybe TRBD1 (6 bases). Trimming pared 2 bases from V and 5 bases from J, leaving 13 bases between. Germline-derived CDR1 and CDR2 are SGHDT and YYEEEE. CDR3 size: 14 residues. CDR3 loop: CASSFSQRGYGYTF. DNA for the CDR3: TGTGCCAGCAGCTTCAGTCAGAGGGGGTATGGCTACACCTTC. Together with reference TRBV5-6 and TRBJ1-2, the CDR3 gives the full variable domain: DAGVTQSPTHLIKTRGQQVTLRCSPKSGHDTVSWYQQALGQGPQFIFQYYEEEERQRGNFPDRFSGHQFPNYSSELNVNALLLGDSALYLCASSFSQRGYGYTFGSGTRLTVV.

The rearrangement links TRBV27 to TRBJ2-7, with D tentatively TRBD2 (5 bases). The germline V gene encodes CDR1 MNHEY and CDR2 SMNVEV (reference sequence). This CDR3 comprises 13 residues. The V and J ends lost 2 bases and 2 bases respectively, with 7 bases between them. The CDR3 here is CASSLHGAYEQYF. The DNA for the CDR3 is TGTGCCAGCAGTTTACACGGGGCCTACGAGCAGTACTTC.

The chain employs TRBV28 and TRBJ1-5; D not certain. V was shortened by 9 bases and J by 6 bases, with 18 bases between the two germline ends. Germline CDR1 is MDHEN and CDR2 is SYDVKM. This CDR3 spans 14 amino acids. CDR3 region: CASENQPGTQPQHF. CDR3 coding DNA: TGTGCCAGTGAAAATCAGCCGGGAACTCAGCCCCAGCATTTT.

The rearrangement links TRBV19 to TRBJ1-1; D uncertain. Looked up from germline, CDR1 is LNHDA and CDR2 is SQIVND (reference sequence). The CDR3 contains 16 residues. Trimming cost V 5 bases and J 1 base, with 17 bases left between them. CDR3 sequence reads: CASSPKALQKNTEAFF. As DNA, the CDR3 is TGTGCCAGTAGTCCCAAAGCCCTACAGAAGAACACTGAAGCTTTCTTT.